This T cell receptor beta chain was identified in a study of T-cell reconstitution after alpha-beta-depleted transplantation in children. Findings and limits, study-wide: By one year post-transplant, T-cell counts and diversity largely arose from T cells that were newly produced. There were some patients whose high TCRbeta diversity at day 60 came from surviving recipient T cells and thymic progenitors. Several hundred rapidly expanded clones from non-depleted graft cells reportedly supplied alpha-beta T cells about two months post-transplant.

Unique molecular identifiers were incorporated into the prepared TCRbeta library. TCRdb re-analysed the PCR reads in MiXCR, keeping a single row per CDR3 protein. Among about 78,000 distinct CDR3 sequences, about 14% were seen once, and the ten largest hold 27%. Germline V gene data show CDR1 as MDHEN and CDR2 as SYDVKM. This CDR3 comprises 13 residues. V was clipped by 6 bases and J by 3 bases, with 12 bases between them. Worth noting for this clonotype: Its antigen is unknown.

The receptor comes from a male patient between 2 and 15 years old who had a stem cell transplant for acute lymphoblastic leukemia, so the T cells may come from the graft donor. The genes are TRBV28 and TRBJ2-7, with D possibly TRBD1 on 5 matching bases. The sequencing here drew on PBMCs, mostly from graft donor cells, taken 180 days after TCRalphabeta/CD19-depleted stem cell transplant. The CDR3 DNA reads as TGTGCCAGCAGCGTGGGGCAGATCTACGAGCAGTACTTC. Its protein is CASSVGQIYEQYF. Filled out from reference TRBV28 and TRBJ2-7, the complete variable domain reads DVKVTQSSRYLVKRTGEKVFLECVQDMDHENMFWYRQDPGLGLRLIYFSYDVKMKEKGDIPEGYSVSREKKERFSLILESASTNQTSMYLCASSVGQIYEQYFGPGTRLTVT.